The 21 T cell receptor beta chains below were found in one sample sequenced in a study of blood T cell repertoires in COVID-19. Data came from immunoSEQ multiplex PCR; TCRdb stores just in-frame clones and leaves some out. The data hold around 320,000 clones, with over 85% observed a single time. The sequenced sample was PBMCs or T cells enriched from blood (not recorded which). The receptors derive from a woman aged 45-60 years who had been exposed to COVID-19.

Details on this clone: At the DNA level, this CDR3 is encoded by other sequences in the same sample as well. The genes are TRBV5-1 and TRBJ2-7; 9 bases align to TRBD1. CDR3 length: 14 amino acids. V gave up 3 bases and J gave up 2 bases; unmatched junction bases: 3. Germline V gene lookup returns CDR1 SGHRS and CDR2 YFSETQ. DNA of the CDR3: TGCGCCAGCAGCTCGGGACAGGGCGCCTACGAGCAGTACTTC. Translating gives CASSSGQGAYEQYF.

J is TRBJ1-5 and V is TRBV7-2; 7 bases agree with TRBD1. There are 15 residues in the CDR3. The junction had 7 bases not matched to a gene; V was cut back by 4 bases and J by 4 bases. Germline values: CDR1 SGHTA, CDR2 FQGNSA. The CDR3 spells CASSSQTGLNQPQHF. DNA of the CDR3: TGTGCCAGCAGCTCCCAGACAGGGCTGAATCAGCCCCAGCATTTT.

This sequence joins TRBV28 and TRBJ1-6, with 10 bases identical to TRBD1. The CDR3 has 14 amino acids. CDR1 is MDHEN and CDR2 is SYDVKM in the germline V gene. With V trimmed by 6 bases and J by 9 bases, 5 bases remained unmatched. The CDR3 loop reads CASRTGTGVSPLHF. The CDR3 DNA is TGTGCCAGCAGGACCGGGACAGGGGTTTCACCCCTCCACTTT. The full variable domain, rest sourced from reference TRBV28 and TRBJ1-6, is DVKVTQSSRYLVKRTGEKVFLECVQDMDHENMFWYRQDPGLGLRLIYFSYDVKMKEKGDIPEGYSVSREKKERFSLILESASTNQTSMYLCASRTGTGVSPLHFGNGTRLTVT.

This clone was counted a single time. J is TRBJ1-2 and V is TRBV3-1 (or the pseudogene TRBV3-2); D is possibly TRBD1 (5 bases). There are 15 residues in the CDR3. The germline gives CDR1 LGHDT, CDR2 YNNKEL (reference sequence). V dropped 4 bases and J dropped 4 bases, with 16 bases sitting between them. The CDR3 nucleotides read TGTGCCAGCAGCCTTCAGGGCACTCCTAGCTATGGCTACACCTTC. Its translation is CASSLQGTPSYGYTF.

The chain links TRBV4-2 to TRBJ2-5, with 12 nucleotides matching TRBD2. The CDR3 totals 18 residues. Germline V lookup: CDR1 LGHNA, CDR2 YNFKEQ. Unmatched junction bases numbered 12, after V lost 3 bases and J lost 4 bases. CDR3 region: CASSQLAGGPTLGETQYF. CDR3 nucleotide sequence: TGTGCCAGCAGCCAGCTAGCGGGGGGGCCGACTCTGGGAGAGACCCAGTACTTC.

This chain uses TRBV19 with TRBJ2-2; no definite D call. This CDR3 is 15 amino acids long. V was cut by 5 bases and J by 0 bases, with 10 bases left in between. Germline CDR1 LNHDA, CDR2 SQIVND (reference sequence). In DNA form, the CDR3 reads TGTGCCAGTAGTCCGGTGGCGGCGAACACCGGGGAGCTGTTTTTT. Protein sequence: CASSPVAANTGELFF. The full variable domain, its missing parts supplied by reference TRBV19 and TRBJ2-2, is DGGITQSPKYLFRKEGQNVTLSCEQNLNHDAMYWYRQDPGQGLRLIYYSQIVNDFQKGDIAEGYSVSREKKESFPLTVTSAQKNPTAFYLCASSPVAANTGELFFGEGSRLTVL.

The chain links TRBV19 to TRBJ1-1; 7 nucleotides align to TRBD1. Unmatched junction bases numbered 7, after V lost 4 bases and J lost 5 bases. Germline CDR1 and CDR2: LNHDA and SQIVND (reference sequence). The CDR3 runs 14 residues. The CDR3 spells CASSTRQGSTEAFF. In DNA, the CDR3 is TGTGCCAGTAGTACGCGACAGGGAAGTACTGAAGCTTTCTTT.

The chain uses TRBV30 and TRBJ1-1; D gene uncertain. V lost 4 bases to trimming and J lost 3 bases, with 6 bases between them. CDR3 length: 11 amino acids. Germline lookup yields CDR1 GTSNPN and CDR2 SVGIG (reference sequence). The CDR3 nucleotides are TGTGCCTGGACCCAGGACACTGAAGCTTTCTTT. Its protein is CAWTQDTEAFF.

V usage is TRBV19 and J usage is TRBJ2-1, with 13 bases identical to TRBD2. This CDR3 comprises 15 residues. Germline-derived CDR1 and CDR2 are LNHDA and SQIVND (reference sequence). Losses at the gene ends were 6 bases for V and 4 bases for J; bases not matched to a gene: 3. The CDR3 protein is CASRTSGGLYNEQFF. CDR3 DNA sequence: TGTGCCAGTAGGACTAGCGGGGGGCTTTACAATGAGCAGTTCTTC.

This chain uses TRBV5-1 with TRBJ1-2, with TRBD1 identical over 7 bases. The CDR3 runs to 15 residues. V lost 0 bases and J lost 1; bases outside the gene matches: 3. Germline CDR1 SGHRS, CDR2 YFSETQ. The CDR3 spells CASSLGRGFNYGYTF. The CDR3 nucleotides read TGCGCCAGCAGCTTGGGCAGGGGGTTTAACTATGGCTACACCTTC.

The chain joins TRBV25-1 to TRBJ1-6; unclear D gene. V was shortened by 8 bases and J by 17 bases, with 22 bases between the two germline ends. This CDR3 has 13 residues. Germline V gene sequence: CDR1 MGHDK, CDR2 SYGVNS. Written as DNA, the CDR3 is TGTGCCAGCTCCCAGGCGCCCAGTCCAGTTGTCCACTTT. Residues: CASSQAPSPVVHF.

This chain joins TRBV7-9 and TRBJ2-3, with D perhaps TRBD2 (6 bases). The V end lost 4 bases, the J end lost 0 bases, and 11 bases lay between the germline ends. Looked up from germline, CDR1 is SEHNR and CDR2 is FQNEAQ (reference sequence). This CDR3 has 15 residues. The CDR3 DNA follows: TGTGCCAGCAGCTCCACCGGGACTAGCACAGATACGCAGTATTTT. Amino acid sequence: CASSSTGTSTDTQYF.

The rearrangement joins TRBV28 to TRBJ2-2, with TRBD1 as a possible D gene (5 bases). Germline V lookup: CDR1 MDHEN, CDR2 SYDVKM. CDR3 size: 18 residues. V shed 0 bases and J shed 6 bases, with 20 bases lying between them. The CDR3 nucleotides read TGTGCCAGCAGTTTATGGGGTTTCCAGGGCGTGGTTTCCGGGGAGCTGTTTTTT. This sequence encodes CASSLWGFQGVVSGELFF.

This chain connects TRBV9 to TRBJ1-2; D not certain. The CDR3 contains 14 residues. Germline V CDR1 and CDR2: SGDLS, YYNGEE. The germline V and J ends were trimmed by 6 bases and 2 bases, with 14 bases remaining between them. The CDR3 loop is CASTPEVENYGYTF. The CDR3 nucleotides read TGTGCCAGCACCCCCGAGGTAGAAAACTATGGCTACACCTTC.

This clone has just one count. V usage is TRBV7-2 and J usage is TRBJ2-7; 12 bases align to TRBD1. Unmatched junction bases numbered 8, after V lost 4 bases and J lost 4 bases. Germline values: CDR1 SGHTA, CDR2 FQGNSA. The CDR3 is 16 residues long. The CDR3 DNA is TGTGCCAGCAGCTCGCGGGACAGGGGGCCCACTTACGAGCAGTACTTC. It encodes CASSSRDRGPTYEQYF.

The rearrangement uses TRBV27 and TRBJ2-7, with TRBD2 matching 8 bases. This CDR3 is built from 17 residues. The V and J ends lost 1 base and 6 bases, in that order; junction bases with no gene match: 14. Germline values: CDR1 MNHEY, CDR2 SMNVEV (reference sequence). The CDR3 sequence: CASSLWAPAGGGLEQYF. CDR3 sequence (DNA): TGTGCCAGCAGTTTATGGGCTCCGGCGGGGGGTGGCCTCGAGCAGTACTTC.

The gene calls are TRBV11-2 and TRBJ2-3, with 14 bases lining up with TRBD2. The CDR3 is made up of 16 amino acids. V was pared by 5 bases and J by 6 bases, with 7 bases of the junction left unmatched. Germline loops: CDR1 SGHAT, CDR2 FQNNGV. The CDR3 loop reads CASSPRLAGGQDTQYF. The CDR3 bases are TGTGCCAGCAGCCCGCGACTAGCGGGGGGGCAGGATACGCAGTATTTT.

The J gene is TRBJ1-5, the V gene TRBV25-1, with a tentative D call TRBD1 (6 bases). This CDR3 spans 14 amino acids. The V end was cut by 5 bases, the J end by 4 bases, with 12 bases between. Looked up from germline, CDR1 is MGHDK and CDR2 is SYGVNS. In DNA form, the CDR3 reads TGTGCCAGCAGTCTGGGGACAACAAATCAGCCCCAGCATTTT. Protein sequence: CASSLGTTNQPQHF.

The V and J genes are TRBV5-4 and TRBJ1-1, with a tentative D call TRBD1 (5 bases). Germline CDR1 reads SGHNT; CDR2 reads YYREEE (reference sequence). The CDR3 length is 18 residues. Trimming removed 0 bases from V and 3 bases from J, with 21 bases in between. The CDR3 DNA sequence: TGTGCCAGCAGCTTGGAAGGCAGGGCGGCGCGTTCGGACACTGAAGCTTTCTTT. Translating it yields CASSLEGRAARSDTEAFF.

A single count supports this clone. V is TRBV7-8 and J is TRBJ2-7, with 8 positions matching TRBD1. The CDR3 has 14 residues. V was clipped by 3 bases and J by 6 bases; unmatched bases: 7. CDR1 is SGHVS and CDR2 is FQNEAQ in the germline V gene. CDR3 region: CASSLDREGGEQYF. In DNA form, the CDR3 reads TGTGCCAGCAGCTTGGACAGGGAAGGCGGCGAGCAGTACTTC.

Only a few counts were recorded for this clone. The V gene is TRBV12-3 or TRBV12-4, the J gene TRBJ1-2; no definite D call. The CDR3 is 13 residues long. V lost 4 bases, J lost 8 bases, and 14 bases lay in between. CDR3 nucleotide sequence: TGTGCCAGCAGTTGGAGGGAAGCGGAAGGCTACACCTTC. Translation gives CASSWREAEGYTF.